The T cell receptor (beta chain) under discussion was sequenced for a study of sequential checkpoint blockade in melanoma. Study at large: After both sequences, patients received maintenance nivolumab. After nivolumab or ipilimumab alone, about 20 patients had week-13 rebiopsies. Points from the study as a whole: Rising tumor T-cell fraction and clonality meant about 30 times likelier benefit. In arm A, pretreatment tumor clonality was associated with response.

Clones were sequenced by immunoSEQ multiplex PCR, and TCRdb holds only the in-frame ones, with some missing. The sample has 2,500 to 3,000 clones, roughly a fifth seen once; the top ten hold 13% to 15%. Treatment here: randomized to nivolumab then ipilimumab (arm A) or the reverse (arm B). This clone is medium-sized within its sample. What it binds is not known. The sample consisted of tumor tissue (inferred from file names), taken from a patient given nivolumab and ipilimumab in sequence. The clonotype comes from a human donor with melanoma.

The CDR3 sequence is CASSYPGTSGGYNEQFF. The DNA of the CDR3 is TGTGCCAGCAGTTACCCCGGGACTAGCGGGGGGTACAATGAGCAGTTCTTC. The chain links TRBV6-8 to TRBJ2-1; 15 bases are a match to TRBD2. The CDR3 loop spans 17 amino acids. Trimming cost V 2 bases and J 4 bases; bases outside gene matches: 3. CDR1 is MNHGY, CDR2 SAAAGT, per germline.